Following are 8 T cell receptor beta chains from one sample sequenced in a study of T cell responses to AZD1222 COVID-19 vaccine. The assay was immunoSEQ multiplex PCR, and TCRdb's table has in-frame clones only and misses some. Among some 170,000 clones listed, about 91% were seen once. This specimen consisted of peripheral blood, obtained on day 0 of MenACWY control vaccination. These receptors originate from an adult in good health.

This chain links TRBV18 with TRBJ1-1; the D is unclear. The CDR3 is made up of 12 amino acids. Germline V lookup: CDR1 KGHSH, CDR2 LQKENI. Trimming removed 4 bases at V and 5 bases at J, with 8 bases between. Written as DNA, the CDR3 is TGTGCCAGCTCACAAGAGAGGACTGAAGCTTTCTTT. It yields the protein CASSQERTEAFF.

The V and J genes are TRBV3-1 (or the pseudogene TRBV3-2) and TRBJ1-4; no reliable D call. The CDR3 runs to 15 residues. Trimming shortened V by 0 bases and J by 3 bases, and 8 bases separated the two germline ends. Germline V gene data show CDR1 as LGHDT and CDR2 as YNNKEL (reference sequence). The CDR3 coding sequence is TGTGCCAGCAGCCAAGACCCCCTATCTAATGAAAAACTGTTTTTT. Protein sequence: CASSQDPLSNEKLFF.

This chain uses TRBV11-2 with TRBJ1-2, with 11 bases aligning to TRBD1. CDR1 is SGHAT, CDR2 FQNNGV, per germline. Trimming took 7 bases from V and 4 from J; bases not matched to a gene: 11. This CDR3 comprises 16 residues. CDR3 DNA sequence: TGTGCCAGCACCCCGAATGGGGACAGGGGGACCTATGGCTACACCTTC. Its translation: CASTPNGDRGTYGYTF.

The chain uses TRBV5-4 and TRBJ2-5, with 8 bases fitting TRBD2. The CDR3 runs to 17 residues. CDR1 is SGHNT and CDR2 is YYREEE in the germline V gene (reference sequence). With 3 bases clipped from V and 4 bases from J, the junction kept 14 bases outside the gene matches. CDR3 DNA: TGTGCCAGCAGCTCCGAGTTAGGCGGGAGGAAATCAGAGACCCAGTACTTC. Translation gives CASSSELGGRKSETQYF.

This chain links TRBV19 with TRBJ1-1, with D perhaps TRBD1 (6 bases). The CDR3 has 14 amino acids. V lost 8 bases to trimming and J lost 3 bases, with 16 bases between them. Germline values: CDR1 LNHDA, CDR2 SQIVND (reference sequence). DNA of the CDR3: TGTGCCAGTGGAATACAACAGGGATACACTGAAGCTTTCTTT. Translating it yields CASGIQQGYTEAFF.

V gene TRBV7-2 combines with J gene TRBJ2-2; D is unresolved. The ends were cut back, 5 bases at V and 4 bases at J, with 8 bases in the middle. Germline V lookup: CDR1 SGHTA, CDR2 FQGNSA. This CDR3 comprises 13 residues. CDR3 sequence (DNA): TGTGCCAGCAGCCCGCGGTCCACCGGGGAGCTGTTTTTT. Amino acids: CASSPRSTGELFF.

The chain links TRBV7-9 to TRBJ1-1; perhaps TRBD1 as D (5 bases). The CDR3 consists of 15 residues. With 8 bases removed from V and 1 base from J, the gap between germline ends came to 17 bases. In germline, CDR1 is SEHNR, CDR2 FQNEAQ (reference sequence). The CDR3: CASRPEGLPNTEAFF. CDR3 nucleotide sequence: TGTGCCAGCCGACCCGAGGGACTCCCGAACACTGAAGCTTTCTTT. Combining the CDR3 with reference TRBV7-9 and TRBJ1-1 gives the whole variable domain DTGVSQNPRHKITKRGQNVTFRCDPISEHNRLYWYRQTLGQGPEFLTYFQNEAQLEKSRLLSDRFSAERPKGSFSTLEIQRTEQGDSAMYLCASRPEGLPNTEAFFGQGTRLTVV.

The chain is built from TRBV7-2 and TRBJ1-1; D ambiguous. The CDR3 is made up of 14 amino acids. The germline CDR1 and CDR2 sequences are SGHTA and FQGNSA. The germline V and J ends were trimmed by 5 bases and 4 bases, with 14 bases remaining between them. The CDR3 nucleotides read TGTGCCAGCAGCCAAACGGCGCGGGCCACTGAAGCTTTCTTT. Translating gives CASSQTARATEAFF.